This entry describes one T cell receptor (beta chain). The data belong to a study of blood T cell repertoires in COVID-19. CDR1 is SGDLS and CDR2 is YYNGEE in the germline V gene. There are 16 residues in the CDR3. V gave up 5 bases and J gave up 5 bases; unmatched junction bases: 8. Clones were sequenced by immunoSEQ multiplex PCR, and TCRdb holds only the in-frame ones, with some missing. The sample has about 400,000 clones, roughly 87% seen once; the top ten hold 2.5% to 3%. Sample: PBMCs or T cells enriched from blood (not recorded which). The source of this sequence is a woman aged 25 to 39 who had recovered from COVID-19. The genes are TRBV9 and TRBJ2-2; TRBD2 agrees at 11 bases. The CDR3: CASSETSGTRTGELFF. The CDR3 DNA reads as TGTGCCAGCAGTGAGACTAGCGGGACACGTACCGGGGAGCTGTTTTTT.